This TCR beta chain was captured by sequencing in a study of control samples from healthy donors and cancer patients. This table comes from immunoSEQ multiplex PCR, and its TCRdb copy is limited to in-frame clones, with some not included. The table includes tens of thousands of clones, 70% to 90% detected once. This CDR3 region has 15 residues. Germline V gene lookup returns CDR1 SGDLS and CDR2 YYNGEE. V was pared by 1 base and J by 8 bases, with 18 bases between. The rearrangement joins TRBV9 to TRBJ1-2; D unresolved. The TCR was taken from an older woman in good health. Sequencing input: blood. The CDR3 region has the DNA TGTGCCAGCAGCGTAAGGTCGAGGAGGGATGACGGCTACACCTTC. Translating it yields CASSVRSRRDDGYTF.